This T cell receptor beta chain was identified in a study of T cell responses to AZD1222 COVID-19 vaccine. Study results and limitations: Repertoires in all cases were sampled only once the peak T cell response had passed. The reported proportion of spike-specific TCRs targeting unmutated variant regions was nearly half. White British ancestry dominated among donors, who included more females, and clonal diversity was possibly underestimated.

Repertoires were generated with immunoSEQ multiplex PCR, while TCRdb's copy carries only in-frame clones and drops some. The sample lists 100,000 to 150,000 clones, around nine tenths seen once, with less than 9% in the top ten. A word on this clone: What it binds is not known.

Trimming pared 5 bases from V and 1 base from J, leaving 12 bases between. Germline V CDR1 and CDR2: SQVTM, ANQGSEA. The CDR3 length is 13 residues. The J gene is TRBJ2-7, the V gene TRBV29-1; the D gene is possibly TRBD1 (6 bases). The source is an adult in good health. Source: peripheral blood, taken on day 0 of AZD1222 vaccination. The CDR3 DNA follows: TGCAGCGTTCGGGCGACAGGTTCCTACGAGCAGTACTTC. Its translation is CSVRATGSYEQYF.